This T cell receptor (beta chain) emerged from a study of T-cell memory formation after mild COVID-19. This clonotype was observed a few times. This CDR3 has 14 amino acids. J lost 9 bases, V lost 2 bases, and 6 bases had no gene match. Looked up from germline, CDR1 is SGHTA and CDR2 is FQGTGA. Using its own MiXCR run on the 5' RACE reads, TCRdb lists one record per CDR3 protein. In the table there are some 280,000 distinct CDR3 sequences, around 15% of which are singletons. Input material: PBMCs or a T cell subset sorted from them (not recorded which). The clonotype was recovered from a man in his late teens or twenties who had mild COVID-19 (a few samples of this study predate the infection). Cell type and time point are not known. The V call is TRBV7-3, the J call TRBJ2-1; 8 bases are shared with TRBD1. CDR3 sequence (DNA): TGTGCCAGCAGCTTAGGGACAGGAAATCCTGAGCAGTTCTTC. Residues: CASSLGTGNPEQFF.